Sequencing of this T cell receptor (beta chain) was carried out in a study of T cells in Graves' hyperthyroidism and ophthalmopathy. Study results and limitations: Within blood appeared most thyroid clonotypes that had expanded above 0.001.

CDR1 SNHLY and CDR2 FYNNEI come from the germline V gene. The CDR3 totals 13 residues. Deletions cut 8 bases from V and 4 bases from J, with 14 bases between. Using 9.5 to 10 ml of fresh peripheral blood, PBMCs were prepared. Amplification yielded TCR beta CDR3 regions, with RNA transcripts as the source. The study used the HTBI primer set for a first-round RT-PCR of the TCR CDR3. MiXCR was run by TCRdb on the multiplex PCR reads, yielding one entry per CDR3 protein. The data contain some 700,000 distinct CDR3 sequences, 15% to 20% of them singletons. This clonotype was observed a handful of times. Its cognate antigen is unknown.

V gene TRBV2 combines with J gene TRBJ2-5; D is undetermined. The sequence was obtained from a man aged 50 or older with Graves' hyperthyroidism. The sequencing sample was made of blood. The CDR3 DNA reads TGTGCCAGCCTAAGCGTCCTAAGAGAGACCCAGTACTTC. As protein: CASLSVLRETQYF.